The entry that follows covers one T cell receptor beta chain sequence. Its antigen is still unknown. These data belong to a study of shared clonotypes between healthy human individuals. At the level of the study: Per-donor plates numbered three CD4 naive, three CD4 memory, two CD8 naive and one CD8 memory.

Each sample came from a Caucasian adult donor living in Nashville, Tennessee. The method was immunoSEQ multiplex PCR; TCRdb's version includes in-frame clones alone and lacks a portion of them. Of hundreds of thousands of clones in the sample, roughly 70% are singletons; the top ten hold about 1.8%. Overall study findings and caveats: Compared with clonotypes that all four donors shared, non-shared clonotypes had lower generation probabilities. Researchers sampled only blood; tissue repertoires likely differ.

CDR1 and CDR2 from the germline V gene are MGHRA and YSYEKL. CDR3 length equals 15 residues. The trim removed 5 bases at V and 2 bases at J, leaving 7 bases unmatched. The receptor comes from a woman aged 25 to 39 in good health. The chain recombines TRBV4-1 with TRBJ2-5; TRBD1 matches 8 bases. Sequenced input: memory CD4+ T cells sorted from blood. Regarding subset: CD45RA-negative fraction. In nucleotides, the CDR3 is TGCGCCAGCAGCTACGACAGGGGTAGGCAAGAGACCCAGTACTTC. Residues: CASSYDRGRQETQYF.